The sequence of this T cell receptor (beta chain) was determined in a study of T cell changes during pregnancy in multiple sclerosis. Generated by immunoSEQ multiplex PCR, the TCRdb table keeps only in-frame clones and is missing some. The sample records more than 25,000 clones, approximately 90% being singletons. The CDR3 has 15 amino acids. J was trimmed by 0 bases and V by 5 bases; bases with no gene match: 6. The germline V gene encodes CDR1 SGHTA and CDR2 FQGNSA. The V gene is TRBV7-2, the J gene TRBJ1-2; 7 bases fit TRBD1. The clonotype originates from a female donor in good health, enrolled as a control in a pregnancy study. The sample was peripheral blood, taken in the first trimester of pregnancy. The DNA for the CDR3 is TGTGCCAGCAGCACTACAGGGGATCCTAACTATGGCTACACCTTC. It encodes CASSTTGDPNYGYTF.